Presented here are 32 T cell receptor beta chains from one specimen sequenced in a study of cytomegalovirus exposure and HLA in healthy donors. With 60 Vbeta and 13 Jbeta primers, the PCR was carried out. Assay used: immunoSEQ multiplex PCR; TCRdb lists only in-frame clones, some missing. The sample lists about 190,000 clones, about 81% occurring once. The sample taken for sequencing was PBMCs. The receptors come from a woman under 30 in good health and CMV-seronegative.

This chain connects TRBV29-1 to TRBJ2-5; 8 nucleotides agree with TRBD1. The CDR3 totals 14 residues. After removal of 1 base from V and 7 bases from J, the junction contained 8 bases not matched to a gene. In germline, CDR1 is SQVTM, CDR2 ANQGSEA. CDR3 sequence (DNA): TGCAGCGTTGAAGTCTGGACAGGGAGCGGGACCCAGTACTTC. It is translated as CSVEVWTGSGTQYF.

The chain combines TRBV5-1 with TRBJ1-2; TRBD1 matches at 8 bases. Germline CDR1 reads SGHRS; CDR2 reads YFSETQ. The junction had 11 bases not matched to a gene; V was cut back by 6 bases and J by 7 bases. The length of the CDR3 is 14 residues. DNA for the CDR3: TGCGCCAGCACCCCGGCCGGGACAGGAGGTGGCTACACCTTC. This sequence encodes CASTPAGTGGGYTF.

The CDR3 loop is CASSPSGTSYNEQFF. The CDR3 nucleotides read TGTGCCAGCAGCCCGAGCGGTACGTCCTACAATGAGCAGTTCTTC. The rearrangement uses TRBV7-9 and TRBJ2-1; D might be TRBD2 (5 bases). V was pared by 5 bases and J by 1 base, with 12 bases between. The CDR3 spans 15 residues. Germline V gene data show CDR1 as SEHNR and CDR2 as FQNEAQ (reference sequence).

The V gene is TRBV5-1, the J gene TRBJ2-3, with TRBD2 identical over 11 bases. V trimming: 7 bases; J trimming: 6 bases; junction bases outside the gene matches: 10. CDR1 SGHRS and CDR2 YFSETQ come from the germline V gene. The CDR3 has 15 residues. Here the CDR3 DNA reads TGCGCCAGCCGAAAAACACTAGCGGGAGCGGATACGCAGTATTTT. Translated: CASRKTLAGADTQYF.

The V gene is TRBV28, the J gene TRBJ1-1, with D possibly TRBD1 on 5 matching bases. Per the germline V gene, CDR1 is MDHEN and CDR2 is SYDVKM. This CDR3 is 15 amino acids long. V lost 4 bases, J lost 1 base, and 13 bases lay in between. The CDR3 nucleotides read TGTGCCAGCAGTTATTGGGGGGTTCAGAACACTGAAGCTTTCTTT. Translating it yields CASSYWGVQNTEAFF. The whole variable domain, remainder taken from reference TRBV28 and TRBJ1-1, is DVKVTQSSRYLVKRTGEKVFLECVQDMDHENMFWYRQDPGLGLRLIYFSYDVKMKEKGDIPEGYSVSREKKERFSLILESASTNQTSMYLCASSYWGVQNTEAFFGQGTRLTVV.

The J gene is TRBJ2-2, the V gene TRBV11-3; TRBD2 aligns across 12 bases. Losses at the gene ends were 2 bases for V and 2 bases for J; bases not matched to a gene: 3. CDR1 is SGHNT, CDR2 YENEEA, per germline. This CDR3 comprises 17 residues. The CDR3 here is CASSLLAGGFNTGELFF. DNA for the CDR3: TGTGCCAGCAGCTTACTAGCGGGGGGGTTTAACACCGGGGAGCTGTTTTTT.

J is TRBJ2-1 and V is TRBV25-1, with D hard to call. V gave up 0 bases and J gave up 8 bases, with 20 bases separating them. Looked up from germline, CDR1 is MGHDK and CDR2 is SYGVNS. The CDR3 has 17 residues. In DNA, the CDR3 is TGTGCCAGCAGTGAATATTATGCCCGGGTCACGAGGCATGAGCAGTTCTTC. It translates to CASSEYYARVTRHEQFF.

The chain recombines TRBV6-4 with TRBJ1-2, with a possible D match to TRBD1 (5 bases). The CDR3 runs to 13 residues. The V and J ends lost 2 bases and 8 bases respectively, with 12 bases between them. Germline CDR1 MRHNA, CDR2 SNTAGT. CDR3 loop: CASSDGRSGGYTF. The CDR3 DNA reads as TGTGCCAGCAGTGACGGACGGTCAGGGGGCTACACCTTC.

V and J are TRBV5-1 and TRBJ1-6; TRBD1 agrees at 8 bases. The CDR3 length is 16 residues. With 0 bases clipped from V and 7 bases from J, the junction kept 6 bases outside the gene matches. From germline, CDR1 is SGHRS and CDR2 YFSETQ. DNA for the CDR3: TGCGCCAGCAGCTTGGTCAGGGACAGGCCGAATTCACCCCTCCACTTT. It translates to CASSLVRDRPNSPLHF.

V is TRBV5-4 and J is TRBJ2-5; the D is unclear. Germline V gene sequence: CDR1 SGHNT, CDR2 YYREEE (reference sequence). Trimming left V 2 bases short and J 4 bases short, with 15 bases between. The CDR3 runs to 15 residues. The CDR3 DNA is TGTGCCAGCAGCTTCGAAGCGAGCGAGGCAGAGACCCAGTACTTC. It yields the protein CASSFEASEAETQYF.

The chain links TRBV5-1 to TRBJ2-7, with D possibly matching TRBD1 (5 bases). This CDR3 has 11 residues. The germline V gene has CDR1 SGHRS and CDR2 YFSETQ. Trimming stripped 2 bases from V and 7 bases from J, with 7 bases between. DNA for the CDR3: TGCGCCAGCAGCTTAGGGGATGAGCAGTACTTC. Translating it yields CASSLGDEQYF.

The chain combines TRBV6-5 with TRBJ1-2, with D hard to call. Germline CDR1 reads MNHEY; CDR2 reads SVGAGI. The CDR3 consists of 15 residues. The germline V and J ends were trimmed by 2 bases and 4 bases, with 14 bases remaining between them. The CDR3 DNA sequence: TGTGCCAGCAGTTACCCTCGGGGAGATGGCTATGGCTACACCTTC. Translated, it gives CASSYPRGDGYGYTF.

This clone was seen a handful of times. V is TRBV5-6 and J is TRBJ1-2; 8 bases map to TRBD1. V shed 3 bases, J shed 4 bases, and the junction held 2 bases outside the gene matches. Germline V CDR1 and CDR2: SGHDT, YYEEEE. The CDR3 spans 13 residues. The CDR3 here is CASSSDRAYGYTF. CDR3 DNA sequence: TGTGCCAGCAGCTCGGACAGGGCCTATGGCTACACCTTC. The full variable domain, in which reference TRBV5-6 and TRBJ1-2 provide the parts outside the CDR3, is DAGVTQSPTHLIKTRGQQVTLRCSPKSGHDTVSWYQQALGQGPQFIFQYYEEEERQRGNFPDRFSGHQFPNYSSELNVNALLLGDSALYLCASSSDRAYGYTFGSGTRLTVV.

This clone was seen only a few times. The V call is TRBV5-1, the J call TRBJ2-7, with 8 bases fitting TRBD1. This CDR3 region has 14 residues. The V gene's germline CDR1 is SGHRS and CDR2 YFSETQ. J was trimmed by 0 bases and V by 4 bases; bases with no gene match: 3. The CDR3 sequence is CASSPGQASYEQYF. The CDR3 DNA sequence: TGCGCCAGCAGCCCGGGACAGGCCTCCTACGAGCAGTACTTC.

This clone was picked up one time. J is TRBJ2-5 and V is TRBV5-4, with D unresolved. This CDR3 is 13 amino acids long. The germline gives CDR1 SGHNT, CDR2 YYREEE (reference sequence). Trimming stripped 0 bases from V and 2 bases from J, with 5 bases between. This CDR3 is CASSLDFQETQYF. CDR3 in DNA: TGTGCCAGCAGCTTGGACTTTCAAGAGACCCAGTACTTC.

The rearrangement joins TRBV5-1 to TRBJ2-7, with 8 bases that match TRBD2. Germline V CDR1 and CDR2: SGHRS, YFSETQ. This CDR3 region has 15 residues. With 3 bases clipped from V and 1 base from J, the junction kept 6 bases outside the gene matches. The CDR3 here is CASSYIAGTSYEQYF. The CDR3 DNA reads TGCGCCAGCAGCTACATAGCGGGGACGTCCTACGAGCAGTACTTC.

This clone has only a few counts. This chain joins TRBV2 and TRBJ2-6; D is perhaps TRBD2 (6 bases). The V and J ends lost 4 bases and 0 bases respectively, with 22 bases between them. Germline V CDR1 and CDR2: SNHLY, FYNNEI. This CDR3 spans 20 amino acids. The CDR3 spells CASSVLDQGGKGSGANVLTF. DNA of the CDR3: TGTGCCAGCAGTGTTCTCGACCAGGGAGGCAAGGGCTCTGGGGCCAACGTCCTGACTTTC.

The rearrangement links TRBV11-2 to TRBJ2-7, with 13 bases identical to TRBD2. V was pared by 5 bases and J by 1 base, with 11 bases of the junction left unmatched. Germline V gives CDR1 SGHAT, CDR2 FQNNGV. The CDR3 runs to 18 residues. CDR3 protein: CASSALPGLAGKSYEQYF. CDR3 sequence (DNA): TGTGCCAGCAGCGCCCTACCGGGACTAGCGGGAAAATCCTACGAGCAGTACTTC.

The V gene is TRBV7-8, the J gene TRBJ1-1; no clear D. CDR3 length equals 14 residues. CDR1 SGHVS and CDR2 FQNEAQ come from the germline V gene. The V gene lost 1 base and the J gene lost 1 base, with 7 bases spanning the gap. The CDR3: CASSLVNSNTEAFF. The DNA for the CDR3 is TGTGCCAGCAGCTTAGTAAACTCGAACACTGAAGCTTTCTTT.

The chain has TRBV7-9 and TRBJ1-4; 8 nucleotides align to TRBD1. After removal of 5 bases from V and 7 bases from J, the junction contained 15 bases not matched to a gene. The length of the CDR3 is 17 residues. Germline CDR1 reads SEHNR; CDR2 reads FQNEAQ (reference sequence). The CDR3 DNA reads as TGTGCCAGCAGCCAAGGGACAGGCTACGGACAGGGTGAAAAACTGTTTTTT. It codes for CASSQGTGYGQGEKLFF.

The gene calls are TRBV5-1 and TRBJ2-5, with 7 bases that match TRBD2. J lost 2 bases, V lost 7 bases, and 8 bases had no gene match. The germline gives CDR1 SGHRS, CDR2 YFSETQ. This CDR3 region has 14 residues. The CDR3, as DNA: TGCGCCAGCGAGGGGTTGGGGGGGCAAGAGACCCAGTACTTC. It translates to CASEGLGGQETQYF.

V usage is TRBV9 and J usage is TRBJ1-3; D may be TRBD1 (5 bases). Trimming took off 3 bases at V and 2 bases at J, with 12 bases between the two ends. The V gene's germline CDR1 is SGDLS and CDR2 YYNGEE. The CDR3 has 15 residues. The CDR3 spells CASSATTATGNTIYF. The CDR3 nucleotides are TGTGCCAGCAGCGCCACGACAGCGACTGGAAACACCATATATTTT.

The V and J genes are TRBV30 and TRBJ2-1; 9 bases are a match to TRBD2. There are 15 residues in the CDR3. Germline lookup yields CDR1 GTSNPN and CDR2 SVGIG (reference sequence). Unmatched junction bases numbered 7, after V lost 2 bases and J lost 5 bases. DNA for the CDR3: TGTGCCTGGAGTATAGGAGCGGGAGGTGACAATGAGCAGTTCTTC. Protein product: CAWSIGAGGDNEQFF.

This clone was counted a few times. The CDR3 nucleotides are TGTGCCAGCAGCTTATTGGGACAGGGCAACAATGAGCAGTTCTTC. This codes for CASSLLGQGNNEQFF. The gene calls are TRBV7-6 and TRBJ2-1, with 9 bases matching TRBD1. The CDR3 is 15 amino acids. V dropped 2 bases and J dropped 5; count of bases not matched to a gene: 4. The germline V gene encodes CDR1 SGHVS and CDR2 FNYEAQ.

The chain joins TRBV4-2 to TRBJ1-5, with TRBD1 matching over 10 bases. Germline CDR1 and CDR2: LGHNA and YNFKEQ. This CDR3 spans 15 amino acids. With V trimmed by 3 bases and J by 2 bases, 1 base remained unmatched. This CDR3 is CASSQGTGGNQPQHF. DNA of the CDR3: TGTGCCAGCAGCCAGGGGACAGGGGGCAATCAGCCCCAGCATTTT.

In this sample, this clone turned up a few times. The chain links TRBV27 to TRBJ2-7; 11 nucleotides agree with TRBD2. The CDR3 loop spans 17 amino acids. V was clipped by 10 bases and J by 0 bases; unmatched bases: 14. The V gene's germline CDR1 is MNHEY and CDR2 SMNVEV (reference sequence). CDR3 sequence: CATPSRLAGTYSYEQYF. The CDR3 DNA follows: TGTGCCACCCCTTCCCGACTAGCGGGGACTTACTCCTACGAGCAGTACTTC.

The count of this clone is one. CDR3 coding DNA: TGTGCCAGTAGTATATCGCAGTCAAGCTACACCTTC. It translates to CASSISQSSYTF. J is TRBJ1-2 and V is TRBV19; D is ambiguous. CDR3 length: 12 amino acids. Deletions cut 2 bases from V and 9 bases from J, with 10 bases between. Germline CDR1 is LNHDA and CDR2 is SQIVND (reference sequence).

In DNA, the CDR3 is TGTGCCAGCAGCCCTGAAGCAGGGCCCCGCCGTGAGAACACTGAAGCTTTCTTT. It specifies CASSPEAGPRRENTEAFF. J is TRBJ1-1 and V is TRBV11-2; the D gene is possibly TRBD1 (5 bases). V lost 5 bases and J lost 1, with 23 bases in between. The germline CDR1 and CDR2 sequences are SGHAT and FQNNGV. CDR3 size: 18 residues.

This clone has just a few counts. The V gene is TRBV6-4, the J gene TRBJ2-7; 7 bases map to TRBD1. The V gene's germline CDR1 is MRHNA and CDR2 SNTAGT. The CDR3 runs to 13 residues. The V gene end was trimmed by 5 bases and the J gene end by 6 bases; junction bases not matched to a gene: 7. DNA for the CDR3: TGTGCCAGCAGTCCCGGGACAGACGGCGAGCAGTACTTC. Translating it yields CASSPGTDGEQYF.

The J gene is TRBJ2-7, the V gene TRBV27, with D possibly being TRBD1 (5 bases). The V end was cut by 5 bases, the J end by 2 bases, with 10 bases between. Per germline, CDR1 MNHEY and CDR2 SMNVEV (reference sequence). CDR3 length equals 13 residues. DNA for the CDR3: TGTGCCAGCAGTCTCGTAGGGGCCTACGAGCAGTACTTC. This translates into CASSLVGAYEQYF.

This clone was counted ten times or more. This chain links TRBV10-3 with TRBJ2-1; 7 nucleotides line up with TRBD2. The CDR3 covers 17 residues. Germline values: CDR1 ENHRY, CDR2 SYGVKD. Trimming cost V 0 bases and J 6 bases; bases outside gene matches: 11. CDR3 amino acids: CAISESQGGGASNEQFF. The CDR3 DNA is TGTGCCATCAGTGAGTCGCAAGGCGGGGGAGCCAGCAATGAGCAGTTCTTC.

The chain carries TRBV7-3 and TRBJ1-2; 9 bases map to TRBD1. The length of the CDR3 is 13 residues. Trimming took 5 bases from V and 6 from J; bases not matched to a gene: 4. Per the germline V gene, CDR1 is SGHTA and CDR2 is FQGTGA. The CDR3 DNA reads TGTGCCAGCAGCAACCGGGACAGGGATGGCTACACCTTC. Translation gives CASSNRDRDGYTF.